The 9 T cell receptor beta chains reported below all come from one sample, sequenced in a study of beta chain features in type 1 diabetes. Expressed TCRB transcripts were sequenced because the entire RNA isolate underwent reverse transcription. TCRdb's copy holds only in-frame clones and misses some; the assay was immunoSEQ multiplex PCR. The table lists 850,000 to 900,000 clones, roughly a sixth of them singletons. What was sequenced was naive CD4+ T cells from blood. These receptors were obtained from a woman aged 18 to 35 in good health.

The chain carries TRBV18 and TRBJ2-5, with D possibly being TRBD1 (5 bases). The CDR3 spans 16 residues. Trimming cost V 2 bases and J 1 base, with 14 bases left between them. CDR1 and CDR2 (germline): KGHSH, LQKENI. CDR3 sequence: CASSPNRLASQETQYF. The DNA for the CDR3 is TGTGCCAGCTCACCAAACAGGCTGGCCTCCCAAGAGACCCAGTACTTC.

V and J are TRBV28 and TRBJ2-6, with 8 positions matching TRBD1. Germline CDR1 MDHEN, CDR2 SYDVKM. V lost 8 bases, J lost 1 base, and 4 bases stayed unmatched. This CDR3 spans 15 amino acids. This CDR3 reads CASETGGSGANVLTF. The DNA of the CDR3 is TGTGCCAGCGAAACAGGGGGATCTGGGGCCAACGTCCTGACTTTC. The full variable domain, its missing parts supplied by reference TRBV28 and TRBJ2-6, is DVKVTQSSRYLVKRTGEKVFLECVQDMDHENMFWYRQDPGLGLRLIYFSYDVKMKEKGDIPEGYSVSREKKERFSLILESASTNQTSMYLCASETGGSGANVLTFGAGSRLTVL.

This clone has only a few counts. This chain connects TRBV7-3 to TRBJ1-2; D might be TRBD1 (5 bases). CDR3 length equals 13 residues. The germline V gene has CDR1 SGHTA and CDR2 FQGTGA. V lost 2 bases, J lost 6 bases, and 10 bases lay in between. CDR3 DNA sequence: TGTGCCAGCAGCTTAGGGGGATCTCATGGCTACACCTTC. This encodes CASSLGGSHGYTF.

This clone was counted only a few times. The chain couples TRBV7-2 to TRBJ2-7; 9 positions agree with TRBD1. Trimming at V came to 6 bases and at J to 7 bases, leaving 13 bases not matched to a gene. The CDR3 contains 15 residues. Looked up from germline, CDR1 is SGHTA and CDR2 is FQGNSA. As DNA, the CDR3 is TGTGCCAGCAGTCCAGCAGGGGGACAGGGTTATGAGCAGTACTTC. Translated, it gives CASSPAGGQGYEQYF.

The gene calls are TRBV5-8 and TRBJ2-7, with D unclear. CDR3 length: 15 residues. CDR1 SGHTS and CDR2 YDEGEE come from the germline V gene. With 5 bases removed from V and 2 bases from J, the gap between germline ends came to 17 bases. Here the CDR3 DNA reads TGTGCCAGCAGTCGCGAGTTCACAGCGACCTACGAGCAGTACTTC. Its protein product is CASSREFTATYEQYF.

This chain links TRBV7-9 with TRBJ1-1, with D possibly matching TRBD1 (5 bases). This CDR3 region has 16 residues. Per germline, CDR1 SEHNR and CDR2 FQNEAQ (reference sequence). The V gene lost 2 bases and the J gene lost 0 bases, with 13 bases spanning the gap. The DNA for the CDR3 is TGTGCCAGCAGCTTACTCCCCGGGGCTTTGAACACTGAAGCTTTCTTT. Protein sequence: CASSLLPGALNTEAFF.

The V gene is TRBV4-2, the J gene TRBJ2-1; TRBD2 matches at 14 bases. CDR1 and CDR2 from the germline V gene are LGHNA and YNFKEQ. The V and J ends lost 3 bases and 7 bases, in that order; junction bases with no gene match: 8. The CDR3 loop spans 17 amino acids. CDR3 loop: CASSHPGTSGSNNEQFF. In nucleotides, the CDR3 is TGTGCCAGCAGCCACCCCGGGACTAGCGGGAGTAATAATGAGCAGTTCTTC.

The chain is built from TRBV2 and TRBJ1-1, with D possibly matching TRBD1 (6 bases). The CDR3 loop spans 16 amino acids. Per germline, CDR1 SNHLY and CDR2 FYNNEI. V lost 6 bases and J 5 bases, leaving 22 bases between the germline ends. DNA of the CDR3: TGTGCCAGCAGAGCCGGACAGCACACGGTGATAACTGAAGCTTTCTTT. It specifies CASRAGQHTVITEAFF.

The rearrangement uses TRBV7-2 and TRBJ2-1; TRBD1 or TRBD2 may be the D gene (5 bases each). Germline CDR1 and CDR2: SGHTA and FQGNSA. The CDR3 runs to 15 residues. Trimming removed 5 bases at V and 0 bases at J, with 11 bases between. CDR3 residues: CASSQGTSSYNEQFF. For the CDR3, the DNA is TGTGCCAGCAGCCAGGGAACTAGCTCCTACAATGAGCAGTTCTTC. The full variable domain, in which reference TRBV7-2 and TRBJ2-1 provide the parts outside the CDR3, is GAGVSQSPSNKVTEKGKDVELRCDPISGHTALYWYRQSLGQGLEFLIYFQGNSAPDKSGLPSDRFSAERTGGSVSTLTIQRTQQEDSAVYLCASSQGTSSYNEQFFGPGTRLTVL.